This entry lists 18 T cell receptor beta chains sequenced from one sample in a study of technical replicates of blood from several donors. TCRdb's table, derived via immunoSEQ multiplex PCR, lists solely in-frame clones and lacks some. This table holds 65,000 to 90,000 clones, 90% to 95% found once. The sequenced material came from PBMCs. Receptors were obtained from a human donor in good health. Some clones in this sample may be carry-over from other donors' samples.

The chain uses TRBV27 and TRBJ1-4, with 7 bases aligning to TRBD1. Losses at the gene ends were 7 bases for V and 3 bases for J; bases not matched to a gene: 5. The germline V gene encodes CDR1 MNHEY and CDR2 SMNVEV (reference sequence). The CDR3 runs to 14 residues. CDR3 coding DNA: TGTGCCAGCACAAGACAGGGTCCTAATGAAAAACTGTTTTTT. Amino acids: CASTRQGPNEKLFF. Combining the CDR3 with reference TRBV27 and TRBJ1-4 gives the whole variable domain EAQVTQNPRYLITVTGKKLTVTCSQNMNHEYMSWYRQDPGLGLRQIYYSMNVEVTDKGDVPEGYKVSRKEKRNFPLILESPSPNQTSLYFCASTRQGPNEKLFFGSGTQLSVL.

The CDR3, as DNA: TGTGCCAGCAGTTATCACAGCGGGGGAGTCACCGGGGAGCTGTTTTTT. It specifies CASSYHSGGVTGELFF. This chain connects TRBV6-6 to TRBJ2-2; TRBD2 aligns across 8 bases. Germline values: CDR1 MNHNY, CDR2 SVGAGI (reference sequence). The CDR3 totals 16 residues. V was pared by 3 bases and J by 4 bases, with 7 bases of the junction left unmatched.

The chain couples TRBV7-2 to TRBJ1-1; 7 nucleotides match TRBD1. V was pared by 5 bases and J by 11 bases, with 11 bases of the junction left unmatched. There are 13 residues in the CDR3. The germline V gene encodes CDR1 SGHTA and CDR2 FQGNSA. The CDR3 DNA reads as TGTGCCAGCAGCGCCTGGGACAGCCCGAGGGCTTTCTTT. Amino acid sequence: CASSAWDSPRAFF.

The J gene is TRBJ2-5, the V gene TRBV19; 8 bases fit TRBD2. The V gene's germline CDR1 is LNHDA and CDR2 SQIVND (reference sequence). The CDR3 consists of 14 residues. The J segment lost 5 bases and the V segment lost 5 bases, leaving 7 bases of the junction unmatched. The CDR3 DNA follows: TGTGCCAGTAGTGGCTCGGGGGGGACGGAGACCCAGTACTTC. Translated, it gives CASSGSGGTETQYF.

The CDR3 DNA reads as TGTGCCAGTAGTTACCGGGGGAAAAACACTGAAGCTTTCTTT. It yields the protein CASSYRGKNTEAFF. This sequence joins TRBV19 and TRBJ1-1; perhaps TRBD1 as D (5 bases). The germline V gene has CDR1 LNHDA and CDR2 SQIVND (reference sequence). V dropped 5 bases and J dropped 2 bases, with 12 bases sitting between them. CDR3 length: 14 amino acids.

The CDR3 DNA sequence: TGTGCCAGCAGCAGACTAGGGGCTGGTGAGCAGTTCTTC. This gives the protein CASSRLGAGEQFF. This sequence joins TRBV27 and TRBJ2-1; D may be TRBD2 (6 bases). Between the trimmed V and J ends, which lost 6 bases and 9 bases, there was a span of 15 bases. Looked up from germline, CDR1 is MNHEY and CDR2 is SMNVEV (reference sequence). This CDR3 has 13 residues.

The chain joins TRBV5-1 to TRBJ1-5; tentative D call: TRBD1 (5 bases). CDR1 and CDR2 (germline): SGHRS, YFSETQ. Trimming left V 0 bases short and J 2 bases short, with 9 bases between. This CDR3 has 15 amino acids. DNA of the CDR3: TGCGCCAGCAGCTTGGTTTCGGGGGGCAATCAGCCCCAGCATTTT. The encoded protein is CASSLVSGGNQPQHF. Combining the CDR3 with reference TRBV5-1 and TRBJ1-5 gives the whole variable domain KAGVTQTPRYLIKTRGQQVTLSCSPISGHRSVSWYQQTPGQGLQFLFEYFSETQRNKGNFPGRFSGRQFSNSRSEMNVSTLELGDSALYLCASSLVSGGNQPQHFGDGTRLSIL.

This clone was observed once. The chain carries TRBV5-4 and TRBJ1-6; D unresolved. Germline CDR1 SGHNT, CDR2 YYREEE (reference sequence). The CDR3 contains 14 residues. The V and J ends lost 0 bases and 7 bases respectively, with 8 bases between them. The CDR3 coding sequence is TGTGCCAGCAGCTTGGCAGGTGTGAATTCACCCCTCCACTTT. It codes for CASSLAGVNSPLHF.

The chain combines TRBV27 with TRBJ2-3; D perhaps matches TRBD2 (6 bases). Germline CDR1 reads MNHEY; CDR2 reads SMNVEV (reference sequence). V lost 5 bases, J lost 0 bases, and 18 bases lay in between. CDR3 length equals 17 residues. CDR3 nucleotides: TGTGCCAGCAGTACCGACCTAGCGTGGGGAAGCACAGATACGCAGTATTTT. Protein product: CASSTDLAWGSTDTQYF.

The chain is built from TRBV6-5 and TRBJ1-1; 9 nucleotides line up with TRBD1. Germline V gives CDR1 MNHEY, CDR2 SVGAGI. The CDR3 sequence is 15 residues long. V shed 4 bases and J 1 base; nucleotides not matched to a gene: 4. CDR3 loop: CASSWTGVQNTEAFF. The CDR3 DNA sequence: TGTGCCAGCAGTTGGACAGGGGTACAGAACACTGAAGCTTTCTTT.

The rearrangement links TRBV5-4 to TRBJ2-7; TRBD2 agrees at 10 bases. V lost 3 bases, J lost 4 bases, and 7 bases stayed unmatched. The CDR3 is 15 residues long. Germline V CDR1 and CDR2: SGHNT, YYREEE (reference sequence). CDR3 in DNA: TGTGCCAGCAGCTCCTATTCTAGCGGGAGTTACGAGCAGTACTTC. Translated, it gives CASSSYSSGSYEQYF.

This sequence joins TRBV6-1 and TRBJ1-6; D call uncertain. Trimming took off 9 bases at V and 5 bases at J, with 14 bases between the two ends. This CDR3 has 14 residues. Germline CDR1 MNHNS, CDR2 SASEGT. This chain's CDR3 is CASSGGLNNSPLHF. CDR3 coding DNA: TGTGCCAGTTCAGGCGGGCTAAATAATTCACCCCTCCACTTT.

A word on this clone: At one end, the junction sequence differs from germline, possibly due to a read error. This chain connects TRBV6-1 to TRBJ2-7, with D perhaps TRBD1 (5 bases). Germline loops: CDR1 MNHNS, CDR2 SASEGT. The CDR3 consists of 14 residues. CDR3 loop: CASSEGQGTYEQYF. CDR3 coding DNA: TGTGCCAGCAGCGAAGGCCAGGGAACCTACGAGCAGTACTTC.

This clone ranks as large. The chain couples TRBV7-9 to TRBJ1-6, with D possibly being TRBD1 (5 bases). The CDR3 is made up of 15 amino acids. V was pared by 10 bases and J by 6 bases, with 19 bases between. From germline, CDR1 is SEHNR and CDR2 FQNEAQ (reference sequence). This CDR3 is CATHGPTAINSPLHF. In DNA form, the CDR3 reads TGTGCCACCCACGGTCCGACAGCCATTAATTCACCCCTCCACTTT.

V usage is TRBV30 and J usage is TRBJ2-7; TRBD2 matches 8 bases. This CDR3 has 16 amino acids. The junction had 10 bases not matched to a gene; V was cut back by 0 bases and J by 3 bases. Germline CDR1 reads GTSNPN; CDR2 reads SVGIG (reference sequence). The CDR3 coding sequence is TGTGCCTGGAGTGTGTCCTGGCTAGCGGGCCACTACGAGCAGTACTTC. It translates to CAWSVSWLAGHYEQYF. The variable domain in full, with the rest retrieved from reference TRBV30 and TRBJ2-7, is SQTIHQWPATLVQPVGSPLSLECTVEGTSNPNLYWYRQAAGRGLQLLFYSVGIGQISSEVPQNLSASRPQDRQFILSSKKLLLSDSGFYLCAWSVSWLAGHYEQYFGPGTRLTVT.

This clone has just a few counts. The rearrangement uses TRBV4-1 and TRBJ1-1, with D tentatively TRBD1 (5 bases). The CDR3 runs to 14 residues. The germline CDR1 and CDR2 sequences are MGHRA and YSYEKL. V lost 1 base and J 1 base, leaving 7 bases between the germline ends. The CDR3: CASSQVGQNTEAFF. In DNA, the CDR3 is TGCGCCAGCAGCCAAGTGGGGCAGAACACTGAAGCTTTCTTT.

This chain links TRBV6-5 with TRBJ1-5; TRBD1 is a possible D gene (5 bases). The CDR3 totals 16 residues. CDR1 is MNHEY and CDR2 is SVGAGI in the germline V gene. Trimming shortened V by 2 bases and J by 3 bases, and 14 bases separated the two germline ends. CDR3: CASSYGGARSNQPQHF. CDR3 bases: TGTGCCAGCAGTTACGGAGGGGCCCGATCCAATCAGCCCCAGCATTTT.

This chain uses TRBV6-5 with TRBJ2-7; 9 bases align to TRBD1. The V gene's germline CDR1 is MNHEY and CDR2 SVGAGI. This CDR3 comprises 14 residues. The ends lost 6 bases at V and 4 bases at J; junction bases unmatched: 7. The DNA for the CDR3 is TGTGCCAGCAGAGAGGGGACAGGGAAGTACGAGCAGTACTTC. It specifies CASREGTGKYEQYF.